Below, 9 T cell receptor beta chains from the same sample are listed, as sequenced in a study of control samples from healthy donors and cancer patients. Profiled with immunoSEQ multiplex PCR; TCRdb holds only in-frame clones, not every one. The repertoire includes some 210,000 clones, about 90% of them detected once, and less than 2% sits in the top ten. Sequencing was done on a sample of blood. These receptor sequences come from a man aged 30-40 years in good health.

The chain recombines TRBV6-6 with TRBJ1-5, with D maybe TRBD1 (6 bases). V was trimmed by 2 bases and J by 2 bases, leaving 10 bases between them. Germline CDR1 is MNHNY and CDR2 is SVGAGI (reference sequence). The CDR3 runs 15 residues. CDR3 sequence reads: CASSYGGWGNQPQHF. DNA of the CDR3: TGTGCCAGCAGTTACGGGGGCTGGGGCAATCAGCCCCAGCATTTT.

This chain joins TRBV7-2 and TRBJ1-6, with D uncertain. The germline V gene has CDR1 SGHTA and CDR2 FQGNSA. Trimming cost V 2 bases and J 10 bases, with 12 bases left between them. The CDR3 is 14 amino acids. The CDR3 here is CASSLFGVSSPLHF. The CDR3 DNA is TGTGCCAGCAGCTTATTCGGGGTTTCCTCACCCCTCCACTTT.

V gene TRBV3-1 (or the pseudogene TRBV3-2) combines with J gene TRBJ2-2; tentative D call: TRBD2 (6 bases). Germline V lookup: CDR1 LGHDT, CDR2 YNNKEL (reference sequence). V was cut by 3 bases and J by 6 bases, with 14 bases left in between. The CDR3 is 15 residues long. CDR3 loop: CASSQDGGYAGELFF. CDR3 bases: TGTGCCAGCAGCCAGGATGGGGGGTACGCCGGGGAGCTGTTTTTT.

Notes on this clone: It is likely a read error, because the conserved phenylalanine at the end of the CDR3 is missing. The DNA is omitted, as the CDR3 cannot be located on it reliably, and the CDR3 follows TCRdb's listing. The rearrangement links TRBV10-1 to TRBJ1-1; TRBD1 reflects the table's D call only, with no check against the DNA. Germline V gives CDR1 WNHNN, CDR2 SYGVQD (reference sequence). Counting both end residues, the CDR3 totals 9 amino acids. CDR3 loop: CASSERGFL.

This clone was found once. This chain uses TRBV9 with TRBJ2-7; TRBD1 matches at 7 bases. Germline V CDR1 and CDR2: SGDLS, YYNGEE. The CDR3 loop spans 15 amino acids. Trimming at V came to 3 bases and at J to 0 bases, leaving 6 bases not matched to a gene. The CDR3 protein is CASSAGGTSSYEQYF. CDR3 in DNA: TGTGCCAGCAGCGCAGGGGGAACTTCCTCCTACGAGCAGTACTTC.

The gene calls are TRBV6-5 and TRBJ1-1; D not resolved. CDR1 is MNHEY, CDR2 SVGAGI, per germline. The CDR3 covers 15 residues. V lost 5 bases to trimming and J lost 1 base, with 14 bases between them. The CDR3 here is CASSPSEAANTEAFF. The CDR3 coding sequence is TGTGCCAGCAGTCCGTCTGAGGCGGCGAACACTGAAGCTTTCTTT.

V is TRBV5-1 and J is TRBJ1-1; D is ambiguous. This CDR3 comprises 19 residues. In germline, CDR1 is SGHRS, CDR2 YFSETQ. The V and J ends lost 2 bases and 0 bases respectively, with 23 bases between them. CDR3 sequence reads: CASSFKERVGSGMNTEAFF. In DNA, the CDR3 is TGCGCCAGCAGCTTCAAGGAGAGGGTTGGTAGCGGCATGAACACTGAAGCTTTCTTT.

This chain connects TRBV18 to TRBJ1-2; D perhaps matches TRBD1 (6 bases). CDR3 size: 16 residues. Trimming shortened V by 4 bases and J by 1 base, and 16 bases separated the two germline ends. Germline CDR1 is KGHSH and CDR2 is LQKENI. The CDR3 DNA is TGTGCCAGCTCACAGGGGAGACAGGCCAATAACTATGGCTACACCTTC. This codes for CASSQGRQANNYGYTF.

In nucleotides, the CDR3 is TGTGCCAGCAGTCCCCGGGACAGGACCTACGAGCAGTACTTC. This sequence encodes CASSPRDRTYEQYF. The rearrangement uses TRBV6-2 or TRBV6-3 and TRBJ2-7, with 8 bases matching TRBD1. Germline V gene sequence: CDR1 MNHEY, CDR2 SVGEGT. The V and J ends lost 5 bases and 2 bases, in that order; junction bases with no gene match: 5. The CDR3 contains 14 residues.